This T cell receptor beta chain was identified in a study of blood T cell repertoires in COVID-19. Assay: immunoSEQ multiplex PCR; the TCRdb copy retains only in-frame clones and omits some. The table records a few hundred thousand clones, less than 90% of them present only once. Participants, about 18 to 90 years old, spanned approximately 26 US areas. Researchers sorted participants into cohorts using their self-reported clinical history. The germline gives CDR1 SGHRS, CDR2 YFSETQ. CDR3 length: 14 residues. Trimming took off 2 bases at V and 5 bases at J, with 10 bases between the two ends. J is TRBJ2-2 and V is TRBV5-1, with a possible D match to TRBD1 (5 bases). This TCR was sampled from a woman in her 30s who had recovered from COVID-19. Material: PBMCs or T cells enriched from blood (not recorded which). CDR3 in amino acids: CASSLGERTGELFF. The CDR3 DNA reads TGCGCCAGCAGCTTAGGGGAACGAACCGGGGAGCTGTTTTTT.